This is a list of T cell receptor beta chains from one sample in a study of blood T cell repertoires in COVID-19. Here immunoSEQ multiplex PCR was the method, and the copy in TCRdb shows in-frame clones only, minus some. Among under 300,000 clones, around 86% were seen once, and the ten largest hold approximately 7%. Material for sequencing was peripheral blood. Every receptor here comes from a woman in her sixties or seventies with active or convalescent COVID-19. CDR3s include the opening cysteine and the closing phenylalanine or tryptophan. Each record gives: V gene, CDR3 length, clone size, J gene, D gene, CDR3 DNA, CDR3 protein. A D gene is named only where the DNA matches it firmly. Clone size is not always given. Where it is, it says once, few, many or a class for expanded clones.

v_call: TRBV7-2; cdr3_length: 18; clone_size: once; j_call: TRBJ2-1; d_call: NA; cdr3_nt: TGTGCCAGCAGCCGCGTGAGGCCCCTGAGGGGGATCTACAATGAGCAGTTCTTC; cdr3_aa: CASSRVRPLRGIYNEQFF
v_call: TRBV7-9; cdr3_length: 14; clone_size: few; j_call: TRBJ1-5; d_call: TRBD1; cdr3_nt: TGTGCCAGCAGCTTCGGACAGGGAGGTCAGCCCCAGCATTTT; cdr3_aa: CASSFGQGGQPQHF
v_call: TRBV5-5; cdr3_length: 14; clone_size: NA; j_call: TRBJ2-1; d_call: TRBD2; cdr3_nt: TGTGCCAGCAGCCTGGGACTAGAGAAGAATGAGCAGTTCTTC; cdr3_aa: CASSLGLEKNEQFF
v_call: TRBV5-8; cdr3_length: 17; clone_size: NA; j_call: TRBJ2-6; d_call: TRBD2; cdr3_nt: TGTGCCAGCAGCACCAGACTAGCAATGAAAGGGGCCAACGTCCTGACTTTC; cdr3_aa: CASSTRLAMKGANVLTF
v_call: TRBV6-5; cdr3_length: 14; clone_size: NA; j_call: TRBJ2-3; d_call: TRBD1; cdr3_nt: TGTGCCAGCAGGGGACAGGGGGCGCCTGATACGCAGTATTTT; cdr3_aa: CASRGQGAPDTQYF
v_call: TRBV29-1; cdr3_length: 16; clone_size: NA; j_call: TRBJ2-1; d_call: NA; cdr3_nt: TGCAGCGTTGACCTAGGTTCTGCCCTCTCCTACAATGAGCAGTTCTTC; cdr3_aa: CSVDLGSALSYNEQFF
v_call: TRBV7-2; cdr3_length: 14; clone_size: NA; j_call: TRBJ2-2; d_call: NA; cdr3_nt: TGTGCCAGCAGCTTAGTGGGTGGGCCCGGGGAGCTGTTTTTT; cdr3_aa: CASSLVGGPGELFF
v_call: TRBV19; cdr3_length: 13; clone_size: NA; j_call: TRBJ1-6; d_call: NA; cdr3_nt: TGTGCCAGTAGCGACAGTTATAATTCACCCCTCCACTTT; cdr3_aa: CASSDSYNSPLHF
v_call: TRBV18; cdr3_length: 17; clone_size: NA; j_call: TRBJ2-3; d_call: TRBD2; cdr3_nt: TGTGCCAGCTCACCCTCCCTACTAGCGGGTTCCACAGATACGCAGTATTTT; cdr3_aa: CASSPSLLAGSTDTQYF
v_call: TRBV4-1; cdr3_length: 15; clone_size: NA; j_call: TRBJ1-6; d_call: NA; cdr3_nt: TGCGCCAGCAGCCTGGGGGGAGGGAAAGACTCACCCCTCCACTTT; cdr3_aa: CASSLGGGKDSPLHF
v_call: TRBV3-1/TRBV3-2; cdr3_length: 14; clone_size: NA; j_call: TRBJ2-7; d_call: NA; cdr3_nt: TGTGCCAGCAGCCAGAAGGGAGGCATTTACGAGCAGTACTTC; cdr3_aa: CASSQKGGIYEQYF
v_call: TRBV5-1; cdr3_length: 16; clone_size: NA; j_call: TRBJ2-1; d_call: TRBD1; cdr3_nt: TGCGCCAGCACCGCCTACACAGGGGGTCCCTACAATGAGCAGTTCTTC; cdr3_aa: CASTAYTGGPYNEQFF
v_call: TRBV29-1; cdr3_length: 10; clone_size: NA; j_call: TRBJ1-1; d_call: TRBD1; cdr3_nt: TGCAGCGGGTACAGGGGAGAAGCTTTCTTT; cdr3_aa: CSGYRGEAFF
v_call: TRBV6-5; cdr3_length: 14; clone_size: NA; j_call: TRBJ1-2; d_call: NA; cdr3_nt: TGTGCCAGCAGGCTCTGGGCAGGGCAAAATGGCTACACCTTC; cdr3_aa: CASRLWAGQNGYTF
v_call: TRBV4-2; cdr3_length: 17; clone_size: NA; j_call: TRBJ2-3; d_call: TRBD1; cdr3_nt: TGTGCCAGCAGCCAAGGTTTAGGACAGGGGATGACAGATACGCAGTATTTT; cdr3_aa: CASSQGLGQGMTDTQYF
v_call: TRBV7-2; cdr3_length: 16; clone_size: NA; j_call: TRBJ2-2; d_call: TRBD1; cdr3_nt: TGTGCCAGCAGCTTAGCACAGGGGAGTAGCACCGGGGAGCTGTTTTTT; cdr3_aa: CASSLAQGSSTGELFF
v_call: TRBV5-5; cdr3_length: 13; clone_size: NA; j_call: TRBJ1-5; d_call: NA; cdr3_nt: TGTGCCAGCAGCTTGGGGGGCCTTGGGCCCCAGCATTTT; cdr3_aa: CASSLGGLGPQHF
v_call: TRBV7-2; cdr3_length: 14; clone_size: NA; j_call: TRBJ2-5; d_call: NA; cdr3_nt: TGTGCCAGCAGCTTACAGGGAAAGCAAGAGACCCAGTACTTC; cdr3_aa: CASSLQGKQETQYF
v_call: TRBV6-5; cdr3_length: 16; clone_size: NA; j_call: TRBJ1-6; d_call: NA; cdr3_nt: TGTGCCAGCAGTTACTCGACCGGGGGTCAAGGTTCACCCCTCCACTTT; cdr3_aa: CASSYSTGGQGSPLHF
v_call: TRBV5-1; cdr3_length: 15; clone_size: NA; j_call: TRBJ1-6; d_call: NA; cdr3_nt: TGCGCCAGCAGCTCGGCCAGGGTCGAAAATTCACCCCTCCACTTT; cdr3_aa: CASSSARVENSPLHF
v_call: TRBV5-1; cdr3_length: 14; clone_size: NA; j_call: TRBJ1-2; d_call: NA; cdr3_nt: TGCGCCAGCAGCTTGGGATGGCAACTATATGGCTACACCTTC; cdr3_aa: CASSLGWQLYGYTF
v_call: TRBV24-1; cdr3_length: 15; clone_size: NA; j_call: TRBJ2-4; d_call: NA; cdr3_nt: TGTGCCCCGGGGGCGAGGGGGGGCCGGGAGGACATTCAGTACTTC; cdr3_aa: CAPGARGGREDIQYF
v_call: TRBV19; cdr3_length: 10; clone_size: NA; j_call: TRBJ1-1; d_call: NA; cdr3_nt: TGTGCCGCGGGGAACACTGAAGCTTTCTTT; cdr3_aa: CAAGNTEAFF
v_call: TRBV5-4; cdr3_length: 15; clone_size: NA; j_call: TRBJ1-6; d_call: NA; cdr3_nt: TGTGCCAGCAGCTTGTCGGGGGAATTTAATTCACCCCTCCACTTT; cdr3_aa: CASSLSGEFNSPLHF
v_call: TRBV19; cdr3_length: 12; clone_size: NA; j_call: TRBJ1-2; d_call: TRBD1; cdr3_nt: TGTGCCAGTAGTAGGACAGGGGCGGACTACACCTTC; cdr3_aa: CASSRTGADYTF
v_call: TRBV6-1; cdr3_length: 15; clone_size: NA; j_call: TRBJ2-1; d_call: TRBD1; cdr3_nt: TGTGCCAGCAGGTATCCGGGACAGGGAAGCAATGAGCAGTTCTTC; cdr3_aa: CASRYPGQGSNEQFF
v_call: TRBV6-5; cdr3_length: 12; clone_size: NA; j_call: TRBJ1-6; d_call: NA; cdr3_nt: TGTGCCAGCAGTTTCAGGGATTCACCCCTCCACTTT; cdr3_aa: CASSFRDSPLHF
v_call: TRBV11-2; cdr3_length: 15; clone_size: NA; j_call: TRBJ2-5; d_call: TRBD2; cdr3_nt: TGTGCCAGCAGCTCGCGGGGCGGGGGGAGCGAGACCCAGTACTTC; cdr3_aa: CASSSRGGGSETQYF
v_call: TRBV7-9; cdr3_length: 15; clone_size: NA; j_call: TRBJ1-2; d_call: NA; cdr3_nt: TGTGCCAGCAGCCTAAAGGGGCTAAGTGGGAAGGGCTACACCTTC; cdr3_aa: CASSLKGLSGKGYTF
v_call: TRBV24-1; cdr3_length: 18; clone_size: NA; j_call: TRBJ2-2; d_call: TRBD2; cdr3_nt: TGTGCCACCAGTGATTTGGGTCTAGCGGGGAGGGACACCGGGGAGCTGTTTTTT; cdr3_aa: CATSDLGLAGRDTGELFF
v_call: TRBV5-4; cdr3_length: 15; clone_size: NA; j_call: TRBJ2-4; d_call: TRBD1; cdr3_nt: TGTGCCAGCAGACCTGGAGGGACAGGGGAAAACATTCAGTACTTC; cdr3_aa: CASRPGGTGENIQYF
v_call: TRBV27; cdr3_length: 18; clone_size: NA; j_call: TRBJ1-5; d_call: TRBD1; cdr3_nt: TGTGCCAGCAGTTTGGTGTTTGACAGGGGCCTGAACAATCAGCCCCAGCATTTT; cdr3_aa: CASSLVFDRGLNNQPQHF
v_call: TRBV5-1; cdr3_length: 16; clone_size: NA; j_call: TRBJ1-1; d_call: TRBD1; cdr3_nt: TGCGCCAGCAGCTTGGGTACAGGGGGGATGAACACTGAAGCTTTCTTT; cdr3_aa: CASSLGTGGMNTEAFF
v_call: TRBV7-2; cdr3_length: 15; clone_size: NA; j_call: TRBJ2-3; d_call: NA; cdr3_nt: TGTGCCAGCAGCCCGGGACTTGGCTCCTCAGATACGCAGTATTTT; cdr3_aa: CASSPGLGSSDTQYF
v_call: TRBV18; cdr3_length: 15; clone_size: NA; j_call: TRBJ2-1; d_call: NA; cdr3_nt: TGTGCCAGCTCACCACTCTTCGGCTCCTACAATGAGCAGTTCTTC; cdr3_aa: CASSPLFGSYNEQFF
v_call: TRBV28; cdr3_length: 13; clone_size: NA; j_call: TRBJ2-3; d_call: NA; cdr3_nt: TGTGCCATCCAGGGGCCCCGCACAGATACGCAGTATTTT; cdr3_aa: CAIQGPRTDTQYF
v_call: TRBV5-5; cdr3_length: 15; clone_size: NA; j_call: TRBJ1-3; d_call: NA; cdr3_nt: TGTGCCAGCAGCCCTAGACCGTTCTCTGGAAACACCATATATTTT; cdr3_aa: CASSPRPFSGNTIYF
v_call: TRBV5-4; cdr3_length: 13; clone_size: few; j_call: TRBJ1-1; d_call: NA; cdr3_nt: TGTGCCAGCAGTCGTACTGGGCCCACTGAAGCTTTCTTT; cdr3_aa: CASSRTGPTEAFF
v_call: TRBV6-1; cdr3_length: 14; clone_size: NA; j_call: TRBJ2-5; d_call: NA; cdr3_nt: TGTGCCAGCAGTGAAGGAGCATCCCAAGAGACCCAGTACTTC; cdr3_aa: CASSEGASQETQYF
v_call: TRBV24-1; cdr3_length: 17; clone_size: NA; j_call: TRBJ2-3; d_call: NA; cdr3_nt: TGTGCCACCAGTGATCCCGGGGGAGGCTCTAGCACAGATACGCAGTATTTT; cdr3_aa: CATSDPGGGSSTDTQYF
v_call: TRBV19; cdr3_length: 14; clone_size: NA; j_call: TRBJ1-2; d_call: NA; cdr3_nt: TGTGCCAGTAGTATAGGAAACTATAAGGATGGCTACACCTTC; cdr3_aa: CASSIGNYKDGYTF